The table lists the clone carrying this T cell receptor beta chain with many counts. Its antigen is unknown. The length of the CDR3 is 14 residues. The J segment lost 6 bases and the V segment lost 5 bases, leaving 6 bases of the junction unmatched. Per germline, CDR1 MDHEN and CDR2 SYDVKM. This sample stems from a study of neurological immune-mediated disorders. Study in general: Multiple sclerosis patients numbered some 34, with some 31 relapsing-remitting and 3 secondary progressive. Overall study results and limits: Clinical and MRI features did not associate with the cluster found in multiple sclerosis patients.

The time point was: longitudinal time-point 2. The unsorted libraries had their origin in 2 million PBMCs stored at -80 C. The authors produced cDNA by 5'RACE using 10-nucleotide random UMIs. MiXCR, run by TCRdb on the 5' RACE reads, gives a single entry per CDR3 protein. Of about 80,000 distinct CDR3 sequences in the sample, almost 6% are singletons; the top ten hold over 7%. The sample comprised PBMCs. The sequence came from a woman aged 55-70 years with multiple sclerosis. The chain has TRBV28 and TRBJ1-5, with 8 bases aligning to TRBD1. The CDR3 here is CASSVGQAGQPQHF. The CDR3 coding sequence is TGTGCCAGCAGTGTGGGACAGGCGGGTCAGCCCCAGCATTTT. Combining the CDR3 with reference TRBV28 and TRBJ1-5 gives the whole variable domain DVKVTQSSRYLVKRTGEKVFLECVQDMDHENMFWYRQDPGLGLRLIYFSYDVKMKEKGDIPEGYSVSREKKERFSLILESASTNQTSMYLCASSVGQAGQPQHFGDGTRLSIL.